Included here is one T cell receptor (beta chain) sequence, with context. CDR1 is SGHNT, CDR2 YENEEA, per germline. V dropped 5 bases and J dropped 10; count of bases not matched to a gene: 9. This CDR3 spans 14 amino acids. Clones were read by immunoSEQ multiplex PCR, and TCRdb kept only the in-frame ones, dropping some. The sample consists of around 230,000 clones, approximately 80% of them appearing once. This entry belongs to a study of blood T cell repertoires in COVID-19. About the study: Sources were T cells, B-cell-depleted T cells, or PBMCs; the material itself was cDNA or gDNA.

The gene calls are TRBV11-3 and TRBJ2-1; 9 nucleotides agree with TRBD1. The TCR sequence derives from a middle-aged man who had recovered from COVID-19. The sequencing sample was made of peripheral blood. CDR3 in DNA: TGTGCCAGCAGCACTTCCGGGACAGGGACCGAGCAGTTCTTC. Protein sequence: CASSTSGTGTEQFF.